This T cell receptor beta chain is drawn from a study of shared clonotypes between healthy human individuals. Study-wide results and limits: All-four-donor shared clonotypes had higher generation probabilities than non-shared clonotypes did.

The assay was immunoSEQ multiplex PCR, and TCRdb's table has in-frame clones only and misses some. In the table there are approximately 2.5 million clones, 90% to 95% of which are singletons. CDR1 and CDR2 (germline): SGHAT, FQNNGV. Trimming removed 2 bases from V and 0 bases from J, with 8 bases in between. The CDR3 is 15 residues long. Note on this clone: Antigen unknown.

The sequenced material came from naive CD4+ T cells from PBMCs. The subset is: CD45RA+ positively selected. This TCR derives from a man between 18 and 29 years old in good health. Some clones in this sample may be carry-over from other donors' samples. The genes are TRBV11-2 and TRBJ1-5; D unclear. The CDR3 nucleotides read TGTGCCAGCAGCTTAAACGGGTATAGCAATCAGCCCCAGCATTTT. Encoded protein: CASSLNGYSNQPQHF.